The 8 T cell receptor beta chains presented below share a single source sample, sequenced in a study of T cell responses to AZD1222 COVID-19 vaccine. Clones were sequenced by immunoSEQ multiplex PCR, and TCRdb holds only the in-frame ones, with some missing. This table holds around 140,000 clones, 70% to 90% found once. Sample: peripheral blood, taken on day 0 of AZD1222 vaccination. The receptors derive from an adult in good health.

This rearrangement joins TRBV7-6 to TRBJ2-3, with TRBD2 matching 10 bases. The CDR3 runs to 17 residues. Germline trimming cut 3 bases from V and 1 base from J; bases unmatched to any gene: 7. CDR1 and CDR2 from the germline V gene are SGHVS and FNYEAQ. CDR3 in DNA: TGTGCCAGCAGCTTGACTTCCGGGACTAGCGGCACAGATACGCAGTATTTT. Its protein is CASSLTSGTSGTDTQYF.

V usage is TRBV6-5 and J usage is TRBJ1-2; 8 bases line up with TRBD1. V gave up 8 bases and J gave up 3 bases; unmatched junction bases: 8. The CDR3 is 14 amino acids. The germline CDR1 and CDR2 sequences are MNHEY and SVGAGI. The CDR3 DNA is TGTGCCAGCCGGGGTTCAGGGGGCCACTATGGCTACACCTTC. Encoded protein: CASRGSGGHYGYTF.

This chain uses TRBV29-1 with TRBJ1-3; unclear D gene. The V gene's germline CDR1 is SQVTM and CDR2 ANQGSEA. V gave up 5 bases and J gave up 0 bases, with 8 bases separating them. The CDR3 length is 13 residues. The CDR3 region has the DNA TGCAGCGTTCTAAGAAACTCTGGAAACACCATATATTTT. It yields the protein CSVLRNSGNTIYF. Complete variable domain (other parts from reference TRBV29-1 and TRBJ1-3): SAVISQKPSRDICQRGTSLTIQCQVDSQVTMMFWYRQQPGQSLTLIATANQGSEATYESGFVIDKFPISRPNLTFSTLTVSNMSPEDSSIYLCSVLRNSGNTIYFGEGSWLTVV.

The chain links TRBV29-1 to TRBJ1-1; D perhaps matches TRBD1 (6 bases). The V end lost 4 bases, the J end lost 3 bases, and 18 bases lay between the germline ends. CDR1 SQVTM and CDR2 ANQGSEA come from the germline V gene. This CDR3 is built from 15 residues. CDR3 region: CSVVPWGAGDTEAFF. The CDR3 bases are TGCAGCGTTGTCCCCTGGGGGGCGGGGGACACTGAAGCTTTCTTT.

The chain combines TRBV7-9 with TRBJ1-3; D gene unclear. The V end was cut by 2 bases, the J end by 0 bases, with 11 bases between. The germline CDR1 and CDR2 sequences are SEHNR and FQNEAQ (reference sequence). The CDR3 extends over 16 amino acids. The CDR3 DNA reads as TGTGCCAGCAGCTTATGGGAGCTCAACTCTGGAAACACCATATATTTT. It is translated as CASSLWELNSGNTIYF. Drawing the rest from reference TRBV7-9 and TRBJ1-3, the complete variable domain is DTGVSQNPRHKITKRGQNVTFRCDPISEHNRLYWYRQTLGQGPEFLTYFQNEAQLEKSRLLSDRFSAERPKGSFSTLEIQRTEQGDSAMYLCASSLWELNSGNTIYFGEGSWLTVV.

This clone was seen a handful of times. This chain links TRBV27 with TRBJ1-1, with a weak D call TRBD1 (5 bases). Trimming shortened V by 5 bases and J by 1 base, and 8 bases separated the two germline ends. The CDR3 covers 13 residues. Germline values: CDR1 MNHEY, CDR2 SMNVEV (reference sequence). This CDR3 reads CASSLGANTEAFF. As DNA, the CDR3 is TGTGCCAGCAGTCTTGGGGCGAACACTGAAGCTTTCTTT.

The V and J genes are TRBV6-1 and TRBJ2-7, with D unclear. The germline CDR1 and CDR2 sequences are MNHNS and SASEGT. Trimming took 3 bases from V and 0 from J, leaving 12 bases between them. CDR3 length: 15 amino acids. The CDR3 is CASSDNPSSSYEQYF. The CDR3 DNA follows: TGTGCCAGCAGTGACAACCCCTCGAGCTCCTACGAGCAGTACTTC.

V and J are TRBV24-1 and TRBJ2-5; the D gene could be TRBD1 or TRBD2 (6 bases each). Germline CDR1 reads KGHDR; CDR2 reads SFDVKD. The V and J ends lost 9 bases and 3 bases respectively, with 13 bases between them. The CDR3 totals 13 residues. DNA for the CDR3: TGTGCCACCGGAGAGGGGGGCAAAGAGACCCAGTACTTC. Protein: CATGEGGKETQYF.